This is a list of T cell receptor beta chains from one sample in a study of tumor-infiltrating lymphocytes in primary liver carcinoma. From the multiplex PCR reads, TCRdb called clonotypes with MiXCR, one entry per CDR3 protein. The table shows 250,000 to 400,000 distinct CDR3 sequences, with 65% occurring only once. Input material: peripheral blood. The receptors were sampled from a man aged 35-49 years with primary liver carcinoma and hepatitis B virus infection. CDR3s include the opening cysteine and the closing phenylalanine or tryptophan. D genes are given only for firm matches. Size is omitted from some rows. Given values are once, few, many or a class for expanded clones.

.	TRBV30	few	TRBJ1-5	TGTGCCTGGAGTGGGGGGTCATATCAGCCCCAGCATTTT	CAWSGGSYQPQHF
.	TRBV7-8	.	TRBJ1-2	TGTGCCAGCAGCTTAGCGGGGGGCAAGACCTATGGCTACACCTTC	CASSLAGGKTYGYTF
.	TRBV11-2	.	TRBJ2-3	TGTGCCAGCAGCTTAGACAGGGGGGGAGATACGCAGTATTTT	CASSLDRGGDTQYF
.	TRBV23-1	.	TRBJ1-1	TGCGCCAGCACTCGAGGACTCCAGGGGTTGGTTTGGGGAGCTTTCTTT	CASTRGLQGLVWGAFF
.	TRBV6-1	.	TRBJ1-5	TGTGCCAGCAGTGAGGCAGGCGAGACGCCCCAGCATTTT	CASSEAGETPQHF
TRBD2	TRBV11-2	.	TRBJ2-1	TGTGCCAGCATCTTAGTAGCGGGAGTGATCAATGAGCAGTTCTTC	CASILVAGVINEQFF
.	TRBV6-1	many	TRBJ2-3	TGTGCCAGCAGGGAACGGGACCGCTTCACAGATACGCAGTATTTT	CASRERDRFTDTQYF
TRBD1	TRBV11-1	.	TRBJ2-7	TGCGCCAACAGCTATTCGGGACAGGGCTACGAGCAGCACTTC	CANSYSGQGYEQHF
.	TRBV28	few	TRBJ1-1	TGTGCCAGCAGTTTACTGCGGGACACTGAAGCTTTCTTT	CASSLLRDTEAFF
TRBD2	TRBV12-3/TRBV12-4	.	TRBJ2-1	TGTGCCAGCAGTTTAGAAACTAGCGGGAATGAGCAGTTCTTC	CASSLETSGNEQFF
.	TRBV6-1	.	TRBJ2-3	TGTGCCAGCAGTGAATTTGGAGATGCGCAGTATTTT	CASSEFGDAQYF
.	TRBV11-2	.	TRBJ2-7	TGTGCCAGCAGCTTAACCGAGTCCTACGGGCAGTACTTC	CASSLTESYGQYF
.	TRBV13	.	TRBJ1-1	TGTGTCAGCAGCTTAGTGAACACTGAAGCTTTCTTT	CVSSLVNTEAFF
.	TRBV6-1	many	TRBJ1-1	TGTGCCAGCAGTGAAGTCCTGGAAGCTTTCTTT	CASSEVLEAFF